The present T cell receptor beta chain was sequenced within a study of T cells in Graves' hyperthyroidism and ophthalmopathy. On the study more broadly: Peripheral blood collection took place at initial diagnosis, before any treatment.

Patients between 18 and 65 years old had hyperthyroidism, newly diagnosed and lasting under 2 months. PBMCs were sourced from roughly 9.1 ml fresh peripheral blood. Germline CDR1 SNHLY, CDR2 FYNNEI. The length of the CDR3 is 15 residues. Germline trimming cut 4 bases from V and 4 bases from J; bases unmatched to any gene: 4. Findings and caveats of the study: Most expanded thyroid clonotypes above 0.001 also appeared in blood.

A word on this clonotype: The antigen is undetermined.

Regions amplified from RNA transcripts were the TCR beta CDR3 regions. Researchers ran a first-round RT-PCR on the TCR CDR3 using the HTBI primer set. TCRdb re-analysed the multiplex PCR reads in MiXCR, keeping a single row per CDR3 protein. Of fewer than 900,000 distinct CDR3 sequences in the sample, 18% were seen once. The sample was blood. The V gene is TRBV2, the J gene TRBJ2-1; TRBD1 aligns across 10 bases. The origin of this receptor is a woman between 50 and 59 years old with Graves' hyperthyroidism that later progressed to Graves' ophthalmopathy. The CDR3 coding sequence is TGTGCCAGCAGTGGGGGACAGGGGCTATACAATGAGCAGTTCTTC. It translates to CASSGGQGLYNEQFF.